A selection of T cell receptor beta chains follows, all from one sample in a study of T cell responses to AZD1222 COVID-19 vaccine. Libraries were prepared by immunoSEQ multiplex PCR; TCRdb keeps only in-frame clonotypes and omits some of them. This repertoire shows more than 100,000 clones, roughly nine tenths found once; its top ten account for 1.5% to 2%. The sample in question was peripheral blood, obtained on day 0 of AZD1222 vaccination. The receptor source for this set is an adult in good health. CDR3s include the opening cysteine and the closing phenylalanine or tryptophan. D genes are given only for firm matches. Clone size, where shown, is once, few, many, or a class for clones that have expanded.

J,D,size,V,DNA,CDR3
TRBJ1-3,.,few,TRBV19,TGTGCCAGTGGAAGCTCTGGAAACACCATATATTTT,CASGSSGNTIYF
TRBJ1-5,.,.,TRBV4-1,TGCGCCAGCAGCCTGGGAGAGGGGTTGGGACAGCCCCAGCATTTT,CASSLGEGLGQPQHF
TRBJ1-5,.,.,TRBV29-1,TGCAGCGTTGGGGGTGGCAATCAGCCCCAGCATTTT,CSVGGGNQPQHF
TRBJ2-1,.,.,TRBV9,TGTGCCAGCAGCGTAGGGGGGCATGAGCAGTTCTTC,CASSVGGHEQFF
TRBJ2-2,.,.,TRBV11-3,TGTGCCAGCAGCTTTTCCGGCACCAACACCGGGGAGCTGTTTTTT,CASSFSGTNTGELFF
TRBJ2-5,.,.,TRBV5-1,TGCGCCAGCAGCTTGGCGGCGTTCCAAGAGACCCAGTACTTC,CASSLAAFQETQYF
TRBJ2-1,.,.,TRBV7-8,TGTGCCAGCAGCTTACCGTCGGACTGGTGGTTCAATGAGCAGTTCTTC,CASSLPSDWWFNEQFF
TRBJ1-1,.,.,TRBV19,TGTGCCAGTAGTATGGGGACAATTGAAGCTTTCTTT,CASSMGTIEAFF
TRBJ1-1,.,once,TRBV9,TGTGCCAGCAGCGTGGGATCAAGTGAAGCTTTCTTT,CASSVGSSEAFF
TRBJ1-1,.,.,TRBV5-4,TGTGCCAGCAGACTACAGGAGAACACTGAAGCTTTCTTT,CASRLQENTEAFF
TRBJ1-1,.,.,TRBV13,TGTGCCAGCAGCTCGAGGCGTTTTGACACTGAAGCTTTCTTT,CASSSRRFDTEAFF
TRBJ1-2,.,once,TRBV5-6,TGTGCCAGCAGCCCAGCCATCGCGGAATTTACAGGGAACTATGGCTACACCTTC,CASSPAIAEFTGNYGYTF
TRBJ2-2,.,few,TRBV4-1,TGCGCCAGCAGCTACCCCCCCGGGGGGCTGGACACCGGGGAGCTGTTTTTT,CASSYPPGGLDTGELFF
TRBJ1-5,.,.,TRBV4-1,TGCGCCAGCAGCCAAGAAGTCCTCCTCTGGGCTCAGCCCCAGCATTTT,CASSQEVLLWAQPQHF
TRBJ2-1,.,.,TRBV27,TGTGCCAGCAGTTTTTTGACTAGGGGTACCGATGAGCAGTTCTTC,CASSFLTRGTDEQFF
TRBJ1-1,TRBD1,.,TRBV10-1,TGCGCCAGCAGTGAGTTAAACGACAGGGGGGGAAACACTGAAGCTTTCTTT,CASSELNDRGGNTEAFF
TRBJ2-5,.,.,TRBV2,TGTGCCAGCAGTCAAAGACAGTTGGGGGGCCAGTACTTC,CASSQRQLGGQYF
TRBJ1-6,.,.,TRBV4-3,TGCGCCAGCAGCCAAGACACTCAGGGTGAAAATTCACCCCTCCACTTT,CASSQDTQGENSPLHF
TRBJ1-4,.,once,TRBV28,TGTGCCAGCATCCAATCAGCTAATGAAAAACTGTTTTTT,CASIQSANEKLFF
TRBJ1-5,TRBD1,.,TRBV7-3,TGTGCCAGCAGCCCCACAGGGGGAAATCAGCCCCAGCATTTT,CASSPTGGNQPQHF
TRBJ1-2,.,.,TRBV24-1,TGTGCCACCAGTGATGCGGCTTATGGCTACACCTTC,CATSDAAYGYTF
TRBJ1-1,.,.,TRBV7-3,TGTGCCAGCGGACACGGCAACACTGAAGCTTTCTTT,CASGHGNTEAFF
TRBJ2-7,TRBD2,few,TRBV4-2,TGTGCCAGCAGCCAAGATACGGGACTAGCTGAGGAGCAGTACTTC,CASSQDTGLAEEQYF
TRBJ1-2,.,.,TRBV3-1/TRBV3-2,TGTGCCAGCAGTCTAGTCCTTAACTATGGCTACACCTTC,CASSLVLNYGYTF
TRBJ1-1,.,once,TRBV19,TGTGCCAGTAGTGATCGAACGAACACTGAAGCTTTCTTT,CASSDRTNTEAFF
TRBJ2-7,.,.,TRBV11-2,TGTGCCAGCAGCTTAACCGGGTACGAGCAGTACTTC,CASSLTGYEQYF
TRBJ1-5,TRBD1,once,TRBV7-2,TGTGCCAGCGCTGGGGCAGGGGGAGGTCAGCCCCAGCATTTT,CASAGAGGGQPQHF
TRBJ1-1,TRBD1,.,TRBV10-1,TGCGCCAGCAGTCAGGGGGCGTCGAACACTGAAGCTTTCTTT,CASSQGASNTEAFF
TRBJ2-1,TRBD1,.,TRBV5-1,TGCGCCAGCAGCTTGGGGCAGGGGGCCGGCAATGAGCAGTTCTTC,CASSLGQGAGNEQFF
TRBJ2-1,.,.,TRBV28,TGTGCCAGCAGTTTCGTGAAGCAGTTCTTC,CASSFVKQFF
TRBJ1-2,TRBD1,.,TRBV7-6,TGTGCCAGCAGCCCTCGGACAGGGACGAACTATGGCTACACCTTC,CASSPRTGTNYGYTF
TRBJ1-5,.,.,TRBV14,TGTGCCAGCAGCTCACAGGGAAATCAGCCCCAGCATTTT,CASSSQGNQPQHF
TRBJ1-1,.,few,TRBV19,TGTGCCAGTACCGAATTACCGCTGAACACTGAAGCTTTCTTT,CASTELPLNTEAFF
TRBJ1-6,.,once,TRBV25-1,TGTGCCAGCAGCCGTGCAGGGGCAGGGAGTCTTGGTTCACCCCTCCACTTT,CASSRAGAGSLGSPLHF
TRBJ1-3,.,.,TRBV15,TGTGCCACCAGCAGAGATTATCGTAGGGGTCCTGGAAACACCATATATTTT,CATSRDYRRGPGNTIYF
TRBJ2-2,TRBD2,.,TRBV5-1,TGCGCCAGCAGCTTGGGACTAGCGGGAGCCGGGGAGCTGTTTTTT,CASSLGLAGAGELFF
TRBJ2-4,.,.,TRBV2,TGTGCCAGCAGTTCCGACAGTGCAAACATTCAGTACTTC,CASSSDSANIQYF
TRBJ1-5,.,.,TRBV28,TGTGCCAGCAACCGTGTAGGGGGGAGCCGCAATCAGCCCCAGCATTTT,CASNRVGGSRNQPQHF
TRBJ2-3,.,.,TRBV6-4,TGTGCCAGTTCGGACTGGCAATCTTCTAGCACAGATACGCAGTATTTT,CASSDWQSSSTDTQYF
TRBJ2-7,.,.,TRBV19,TGTGCCAGTAGTAGCCGGGACGGCTCCTACGAGCAGTACTTC,CASSSRDGSYEQYF
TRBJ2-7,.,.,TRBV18,TGTGCCAGCTCACCTCCCCGCGGGGCCTCCTACGAGCAGTACTTC,CASSPPRGASYEQYF
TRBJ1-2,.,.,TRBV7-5,TGTGTCAGAAGCTTACTAGGCTACACCTTC,CVRSLLGYTF
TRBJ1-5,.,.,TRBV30,TGTGCCTGGAGTGTAGACAGGAATCAGCCCCAGCATTTT,CAWSVDRNQPQHF